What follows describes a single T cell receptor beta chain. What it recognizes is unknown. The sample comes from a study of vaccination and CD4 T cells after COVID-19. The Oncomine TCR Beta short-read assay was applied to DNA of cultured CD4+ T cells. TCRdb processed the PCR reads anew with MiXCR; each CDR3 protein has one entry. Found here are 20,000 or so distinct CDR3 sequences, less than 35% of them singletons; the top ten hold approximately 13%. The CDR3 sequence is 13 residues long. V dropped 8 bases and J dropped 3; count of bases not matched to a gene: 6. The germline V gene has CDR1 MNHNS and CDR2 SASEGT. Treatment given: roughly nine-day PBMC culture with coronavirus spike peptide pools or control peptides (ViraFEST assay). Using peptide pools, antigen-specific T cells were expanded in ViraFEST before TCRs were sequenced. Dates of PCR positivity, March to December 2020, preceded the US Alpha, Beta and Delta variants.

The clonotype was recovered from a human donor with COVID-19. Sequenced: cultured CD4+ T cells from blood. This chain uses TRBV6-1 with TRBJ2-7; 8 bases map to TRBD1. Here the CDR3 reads CASGQGQNYEQYF. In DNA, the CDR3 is TGTGCCAGCGGACAGGGACAGAACTACGAGCAGTACTTC.